Sequencing of this TCR beta chain was carried out in a study of early T cells in non-severe SARS-CoV-2 infection. Study summary: Bulk RNA taken from unsorted whole blood was sequenced, leaving chains unpaired.

This clonotype has a count of ten or more. The antigen is undetermined. The ends were cut back, 8 bases at V and 1 base at J, with 10 bases in the middle. The CDR3 is 13 amino acids. Germline values: CDR1 WNHNN, CDR2 SYGVQD (reference sequence). Whole-study findings and limits: There was a bias toward anti-spike CD8 responses in VDJdb matching, which missed private and CD4 specificities.

Separate cDNA molecules each had unique molecular identifiers attached to them. TCRdb reanalysed the 5' RACE reads using MiXCR and keeps one entry per CDR3 protein. In the table there are about 83,000 distinct CDR3 sequences, roughly 10% of which are singletons. The sequences come from whole blood, collected at baseline. The origin of this receptor is an adult who was a healthcare worker with PCR-confirmed SARS-CoV-2 infection or an uninfected control (not recorded which). V gene TRBV10-1 combines with J gene TRBJ2-3; D is perhaps TRBD1 or TRBD2 (5 bases each). CDR3 coding DNA: TGCGCCAGCTCCCGGGACGGCACAGATACGCAGTATTTT. This sequence encodes CASSRDGTDTQYF.